This T cell receptor beta chain was recorded in a study of Ad26.COV2.S vaccination and SARS-CoV-2 variants. The CDR3 consists of 13 residues. Trimming stripped 3 bases from V and 2 bases from J, with 8 bases between. Germline V gene sequence: CDR1 SGHAT, CDR2 FQNNGV. TCRdb keeps only in-frame clones here, not all; method: immunoSEQ multiplex PCR. In the table there are 180,000 or so clones, 70% to 90% of which are singletons. Turning to this clone: Its matching antigen is unknown.

General study points: Vaccine recipients had higher spike-specific TCR breadth than placebo recipients. Assessments of TCR breadth and depth may have underestimated the total T cell responses. It was found that vaccine and placebo recipients had similar non-spike TCR breadth. It was reported that spike-specific CD8+ and CD4+ T cell responses were substantially broad after vaccination.

This receptor was identified in a human donor who had recovered from COVID-19. J is TRBJ2-7 and V is TRBV11-2, with TRBD2 as a possible D gene (5 bases). Sequences were derived from peripheral blood, sampled after recovery from COVID-19. Here the CDR3 reads CASSFGLPYEQYF. In nucleotides, the CDR3 is TGTGCCAGCAGCTTCGGACTTCCCTACGAGCAGTACTTC.